The clone carrying this T cell receptor beta chain was recorded a few times. This sample is part of a study of beta chain features in type 1 diabetes. The CDR3 spans 13 residues. In germline, CDR1 is LGHNA, CDR2 YSLEER. Trimming took off 6 bases at V and 2 bases at J, with 9 bases between the two ends. As every portion of the isolated RNA was reverse transcribed, the sequencing read expressed TCRB transcripts. TCRdb's table, derived via immunoSEQ multiplex PCR, lists solely in-frame clones and lacks some. This table has under 900,000 clones, 17% appearing once. The source of this sequence is a woman aged 18-29 years in good health. V usage is TRBV4-3 and J usage is TRBJ2-3, with D possibly matching TRBD2 (5 bases). The source material was naive CD4+ T cells from blood. The CDR3 region is CASRSGSTDTQYF. CDR3 in DNA: TGCGCCAGCAGAAGCGGTTCCACAGATACGCAGTATTTT.